The subject of this entry is one T cell receptor (beta chain). Antigen unknown. V trimming: 3 bases; J trimming: 3 bases; junction bases outside the gene matches: 5. Germline loops: CDR1 SEHNR, CDR2 FQNEAQ (reference sequence). CDR3 length equals 14 residues. Study outcomes and limitations: Tumor-infiltrating Treg TCR alpha and beta sequences overlapped most with tumor naive CD4+ T cells, then blood naive. The larger-cohort validation was restricted to a single TCR beta V-J rearrangement rather than whole repertoires. The TCR gene usage of tumor memory CD4+ T cells clustered together with blood and lymph node memory CD4+ cells and with lymph node naive CD4+ cells.

Cells sorted as Tregs were CD4+, CD25+ and CD127-/low. TCRdb re-derived calls from the 5' RACE reads in MiXCR, one entry per CDR3 protein. Of fewer than 55,000 distinct CDR3 sequences listed, 22% are singletons. Sequenced input: Tregs sorted from a lymph node. V usage is TRBV7-9 and J usage is TRBJ2-7; TRBD1 matches 7 bases. The source of this sequence is a female donor with breast cancer. CDR3 sequence reads: CASSFFSGGYEQYF. In nucleotides, the CDR3 is TGTGCCAGCAGCTTTTTCTCAGGGGGCTACGAGCAGTACTTC.